These 16 T cell receptor beta chains originate from one sample sequenced in a study of blood T cell repertoires in COVID-19 (dated by TCRdb to 2018 to 2020). To prepare the library, the immunoSEQ multiplex PCR assay was applied. TCRdb took over this immuneACCESS table, retaining in-frame rearrangements with V and J assigned. Such tables are incomplete; in checked studies, under half of the missing clones stem from an unresolved V gene, and the remainder is unexplained. This sample is represented by around 360,000 clones; roughly 90% of them were singletons. The ten largest make up just under 3% of the sample. Material: PBMCs or T cells enriched from blood (not recorded which). Receptors were obtained from a woman under 40 who had recovered from COVID-19.

This sequence joins TRBV28 and TRBJ1-5; D possibly corresponds to TRBD1 (6 bases). V shed 7 bases and J shed 3 bases, with 13 bases lying between them. This CDR3 has 14 amino acids. Germline loops: CDR1 MDHEN, CDR2 SYDVKM. CDR3 DNA: TGTGCCAGCACCCCCGGGACACTCAATCAGCCCCAGCATTTT. Its protein product is CASTPGTLNQPQHF.

V usage is TRBV5-6 and J usage is TRBJ2-6; D uncertain. The V gene's germline CDR1 is SGHDT and CDR2 YYEEEE. V lost 3 bases and J lost 0, with 13 bases in between. This CDR3 spans 17 amino acids. CDR3 bases: TGTGCCAGCAGCTCCCTCCTACCGAGCTCTGGGGCCAACGTCCTGACTTTC. Translated: CASSSLLPSSGANVLTF.

The chain has TRBV11-3 and TRBJ1-1, with TRBD1 matching over 11 bases. The CDR3 totals 14 residues. Trimming at V came to 5 bases and at J to 4 bases, leaving 3 bases not matched to a gene. Germline CDR1 is SGHNT and CDR2 is YENEEA. CDR3 bases: TGTGCCAGCAGCCCCGGGACAGGGGGCACTGAAGCTTTCTTT. Encoded protein: CASSPGTGGTEAFF.

The J gene is TRBJ2-3, the V gene TRBV10-3; D perhaps matches TRBD2 (6 bases). The germline CDR1 and CDR2 sequences are ENHRY and SYGVKD. The CDR3 extends over 13 amino acids. Trimming shortened V by 10 bases and J by 0 bases, and 11 bases separated the two germline ends. The CDR3 nucleotides are TGTGCCACCCGGGACTCAAGCACAGATACGCAGTATTTT. This translates into CATRDSSTDTQYF.

The chain links TRBV5-1 to TRBJ2-1, with 8 bases fitting TRBD2. V trimming: 1 base; J trimming: 2 bases; junction bases outside the gene matches: 5. There are 16 residues in the CDR3. The germline gives CDR1 SGHRS, CDR2 YFSETQ. In DNA form, the CDR3 reads TGCGCCAGCAGCTTGACCTTAGCGGGGCCCTACAATGAGCAGTTCTTC. Amino acid sequence: CASSLTLAGPYNEQFF.

This chain joins TRBV27 and TRBJ2-3; 14 bases map to TRBD2. CDR1 and CDR2 from the germline V gene are MNHEY and SMNVEV (reference sequence). The CDR3 totals 16 residues. The trim removed 6 bases at V and 7 bases at J, leaving 9 bases unmatched. Here the CDR3 reads CASSTGTSGGYYTQYF. CDR3 nucleotides: TGTGCCAGCAGCACCGGGACTAGCGGGGGCTATTATACGCAGTATTTT.

V and J are TRBV10-3 and TRBJ2-7; D may be TRBD2 (6 bases). V was clipped by 8 bases and J by 5 bases, with 13 bases between them. The V gene's germline CDR1 is ENHRY and CDR2 SYGVKD. This CDR3 has 12 amino acids. The CDR3 spells CAIAGPRDEQYF. The CDR3 bases are TGTGCCATCGCGGGACCTAGGGACGAGCAGTACTTC.

The chain carries TRBV4-2 and TRBJ2-7; 10 bases align to TRBD2. CDR3 length: 16 residues. Germline V gives CDR1 LGHNA, CDR2 YNFKEQ. Unmatched junction bases numbered 9, after V lost 4 bases and J lost 3 bases. For the CDR3, the DNA is TGTGCCAGCAGCCCCGAAACTAGCGGGATCCTCTACGAGCAGTACTTC. The encoded protein is CASSPETSGILYEQYF.

J is TRBJ1-5 and V is TRBV9; D gene unclear. The CDR3 extends over 15 amino acids. In germline, CDR1 is SGDLS, CDR2 YYNGEE. V was trimmed by 3 bases and J by 7 bases, leaving 17 bases between them. The CDR3 nucleotides read TGTGCCAGCAGCGAAGGAGGAGGTGCAAGGCAGCCCCAGCATTTT. Encoded protein: CASSEGGGARQPQHF.

V usage is TRBV10-3 and J usage is TRBJ1-2; tentatively, D is TRBD1 (6 bases). Germline V gene data show CDR1 as ENHRY and CDR2 as SYGVKD. The CDR3 is 14 residues long. V lost 5 bases to trimming and J lost 3 bases, with 13 bases between them. The CDR3: CAISWDKDHYGYTF. In DNA, the CDR3 is TGTGCCATCAGTTGGGACAAGGATCACTATGGCTACACCTTC.

This clone came up once. The chain couples TRBV6-5 to TRBJ1-2; no definite D call. Germline V gene lookup returns CDR1 MNHEY and CDR2 SVGAGI. Trimming shortened V by 8 bases and J by 7 bases, and 11 bases separated the two germline ends. CDR3 size: 11 residues. The CDR3: CASELVAGYTF. The CDR3 bases are TGTGCCAGCGAATTGGTGGCTGGCTACACCTTC.

The CDR3 nucleotides read TGTGCCAGCAGTTCCCACCGACAGGGGGCCCTCAACAATGAGCAGTTCTTC. Translated, it gives CASSSHRQGALNNEQFF. The chain employs TRBV28 and TRBJ2-1, with 10 bases lining up with TRBD1. Per the germline V gene, CDR1 is MDHEN and CDR2 is SYDVKM. This CDR3 has 17 residues. The V gene end was trimmed by 4 bases and the J gene end by 5 bases; junction bases not matched to a gene: 11.

This chain uses TRBV19 with TRBJ1-2; D not certain. Germline loops: CDR1 LNHDA, CDR2 SQIVND (reference sequence). CDR3 length equals 14 residues. V was cut by 10 bases and J by 7 bases, with 22 bases left in between. In DNA, the CDR3 is TGTGCCACCTTAGGAGGTCGGCCCCACCCTGGCTACACCTTC. Translation gives CATLGGRPHPGYTF. Combining the CDR3 with reference TRBV19 and TRBJ1-2 gives the whole variable domain DGGITQSPKYLFRKEGQNVTLSCEQNLNHDAMYWYRQDPGQGLRLIYYSQIVNDFQKGDIAEGYSVSREKKESFPLTVTSAQKNPTAFYLCATLGGRPHPGYTFGSGTRLTVV.

The chain recombines TRBV5-5 with TRBJ2-7; D is perhaps TRBD1 (6 bases). The CDR3 runs 15 residues. V shed 2 bases and J shed 7 bases, with 19 bases lying between them. Per the germline V gene, CDR1 is SGHKS and CDR2 is YYEKEE (reference sequence). The chain's CDR3 is CASSFGTRSSREQYF. Here the CDR3 DNA reads TGTGCCAGCAGCTTTGGGACACGGAGCTCTCGGGAGCAGTACTTC.

This chain links TRBV7-9 with TRBJ2-5, with 12 bases identical to TRBD2. The CDR3 extends over 16 amino acids. CDR1 and CDR2 from the germline V gene are SEHNR and FQNEAQ (reference sequence). Losses at the gene ends were 6 bases for V and 5 bases for J; bases not matched to a gene: 10. The CDR3 is CASSPRLAGDVETQYF. The CDR3 DNA follows: TGTGCCAGCAGTCCCCGACTAGCGGGAGACGTGGAGACCCAGTACTTC.

With regard to this clone: This sample also contains other DNA sequences that code for the same CDR3. This chain links TRBV6-5 with TRBJ2-2; TRBD1 matches at 10 bases. The germline gives CDR1 MNHEY, CDR2 SVGAGI. This CDR3 region has 15 residues. V lost 7 bases, J lost 4 bases, and 6 bases stayed unmatched. In nucleotides, the CDR3 is TGTGCCAGCATCGACAGGGGGCCGGGCACCGGGGAGCTGTTTTTT. This translates into CASIDRGPGTGELFF.